This TCR beta chain was sequenced during a study of a mutant IDH1 vaccine in newly diagnosed glioma. Data came from immunoSEQ multiplex PCR; TCRdb stores just in-frame clones and leaves some out. Counted here are about 51,000 clones, over 65% occurring once; the ten biggest clones make up approximately 1.8%. J was trimmed by 3 bases and V by 0 bases; bases with no gene match: 4. CDR1 and CDR2 (germline): SGHNT, YYREEE (reference sequence). CDR3 length: 16 amino acids. Time point meaning: baseline, week 1 (first vaccination visit). As for treatment: pre-vaccination baseline after standard-of-care therapy.

The clonotype was recovered from a woman between 35 and 50 years old with glioma. The rearrangement joins TRBV5-4 to TRBJ2-4; 9 bases map to TRBD2. The material sequenced was PBMCs, taken from a glioma patient treated with radiotherapy, temozolomide or both. CDR3 residues: CASSLGAGGIKNIQYF. The CDR3 region has the DNA TGTGCCAGCAGCTTGGGAGCGGGGGGCATCAAAAACATTCAGTACTTC.